This T cell receptor beta chain derives from a study of human thymus T cells. Study-wide points: What appeared biased in thymic and blood repertoires was the usage of V and J genes. Related research described thymic repertoires that were highly overlapping among unrelated individuals.

Corrective heart surgery yielded the resections from which the thymus tissue came. Sequenced by immunoSEQ multiplex PCR; TCRdb stores in-frame clones only, minus some. The sample includes 55,000 to 85,000 clones, 85% to 95% seen only once; the top ten take about 0.03%. On this clone: Its antigen is unidentified.

The TCR comes from a girl less than two years old with a congenital heart defect but otherwise immunologically healthy. The sample was thymus tissue.

CDR3 bases: TGTGCCAGCAGCTCATGGACAGTTCCCTACGAGCAGTACTTC. Translating gives CASSSWTVPYEQYF. This chain links TRBV5-4 with TRBJ2-7, with a weak D call TRBD1 (6 bases). Trimming stripped 3 bases from V and 2 bases from J, with 12 bases between. CDR3 length: 14 residues. The germline CDR1 and CDR2 sequences are SGHNT and YYREEE (reference sequence).